This record covers a single TCR beta chain. The sample originates from a study of T cells in Graves' hyperthyroidism and ophthalmopathy. Study as a whole: Peripheral blood was obtained at initial diagnosis, preceding any treatment.

Germline V gives CDR1 SGHKS, CDR2 YYEKEE (reference sequence). V was cut by 4 bases and J by 1 base, with 17 bases left in between. The CDR3 sequence is 16 residues long. Orbital computed tomography, thyroid ultrasound, serum thyroxine and TRAb, and clinical symptoms together informed the diagnoses. PBMCs were derived from approximately 10 ml fresh peripheral blood. What was amplified from RNA transcripts were TCR beta CDR3 regions. HTBI primers were the set used in a first-round RT-PCR of the TCR CDR3. TCRdb re-derived calls from the multiplex PCR reads in MiXCR, one entry per CDR3 protein. The table records over 500,000 distinct CDR3 sequences, 15% to 20% of them present only once.

The receptor comes from a woman aged 18-30 years with Graves' ophthalmopathy. Sequencing used blood. V and J are TRBV5-5 and TRBJ1-2, with a tentative D call TRBD1 (6 bases). CDR3 coding DNA: TGTGCCAGCAGCGTCACGTGGCAGGGGCTTAACTATGGCTACACCTTC. This translates into CASSVTWQGLNYGYTF.